The clone carrying this T cell receptor beta chain has more than one count but fewer than ten. Its antigen is not known. Germline V lookup: CDR1 LGHNA, CDR2 YSLEER. V gave up 0 bases and J gave up 9 bases, with 18 bases separating them. CDR3 length equals 15 residues. The treatment denotes: roughly ten-day PBMC culture with coronavirus spike peptide pools or control peptides (ViraFEST assay). Scientists ran DNA taken from cultured CD4+ T cells through the Oncomine TCR Beta short-read assay for sequencing. TCRdb redid the calling of the PCR reads with MiXCR, one entry per CDR3 protein. Here the sample spans approximately 11,000 distinct CDR3 sequences, about 26% being singletons. The source of the sample is a study of vaccination and CD4 T cells after COVID-19.

Sequences were derived from CD4+ T cells from blood, cultured in vitro, sampled after SARS-CoV-2 vaccination. The J gene is TRBJ2-7, the V gene TRBV4-3, with D possibly TRBD2 on 7 matching bases. The sequence came from a human donor who had recovered from COVID-19. This CDR3 reads CASSQDSFWGGAQYF. CDR3 in DNA: TGCGCCAGCAGCCAAGATTCTTTCTGGGGGGGCGCGCAGTACTTC.